This is a list of T cell receptor beta chains from one sample in a study of shared clonotypes between healthy human individuals. Sequencing used immunoSEQ multiplex PCR; TCRdb keeps in-frame clones, though not all of them. The table shows 1,400,000 or so clones, with approximately 98.5% occurring only once. Input material: naive CD4+ T cells sorted from blood. The receptors come from a man aged 30 to 39 in good health. Each CDR3 is given with its conserved first and last residue. Fields, in order: clone size, V gene, J gene, D gene, CDR3 protein, CDR3 DNA. A D gene is named only where the DNA matches it firmly. Clone size is not always given. Where it is, it says once, few, many or a class for expanded clones.

>NA|TRBV7-2|TRBJ2-2|NA
CASSSPARTGELFF
TGTGCCAGCAGCTCACCCGCCCGGACCGGGGAGCTGTTTTTT
>NA|TRBV10-3|TRBJ2-7|TRBD2
CAIRLAGSYEQYF
TGTGCCATCAGACTAGCGGGTTCCTACGAGCAGTACTTC
>NA|TRBV20-1|TRBJ2-7|NA
CSPGRERYF
TGCAGTCCGGGTCGGGAACGGTACTTC
>NA|TRBV5-4|TRBJ2-2|TRBD1
CASSLQGVDTGELFF
TGTGCCAGCAGCTTACAGGGGGTGGACACCGGGGAGCTGTTTTTT
>NA|TRBV7-3|TRBJ2-1|TRBD1
CASSLMLGGWNEQFF
TGTGCCAGCAGCTTAATGTTAGGGGGCTGGAATGAGCAGTTCTTC
>NA|TRBV9|TRBJ2-2|NA
CASSVSPGDTGELFF
TGTGCCAGCAGCGTGAGTCCAGGGGACACCGGGGAGCTGTTTTTT
>NA|TRBV5-1|TRBJ2-5|NA
CASSLGGRAGWSETQYF
TGCGCCAGCAGCTTGGGGGGCAGAGCCGGTTGGTCAGAGACCCAGTACTTC
>NA|TRBV18|TRBJ2-1|TRBD2
CASSSSVAGGGNEQFF
TGTGCCAGCTCATCCTCTGTAGCGGGAGGTGGAAATGAGCAGTTCTTC
>NA|TRBV10-3|TRBJ2-2|NA
CAISPHSNTGELFF
TGTGCCATCAGCCCCCACTCAAACACCGGGGAGCTGTTTTTT
>NA|TRBV2|TRBJ2-3|NA
CASSETLAGVLQYF
TGTGCCAGCAGTGAAACTTTAGCCGGCGTCTTGCAGTATTTT
>NA|TRBV18|TRBJ2-2|NA
CASSQRAGIGSISGELFF
TGTGCCAGCTCACAACGTGCGGGTATCGGATCAATCTCCGGGGAGCTGTTTTTT
>NA|TRBV18|TRBJ2-7|NA
CASSPGGSYEQYF
TGTGCCAGCTCACCGGGGGGATCCTACGAGCAGTACTTC
>NA|TRBV19|TRBJ1-1|NA
CASSIWVGGNTEAFF
TGTGCCAGTAGTATATGGGTCGGGGGGAACACTGAAGCTTTCTTT
>NA|TRBV19|TRBJ1-1|NA
CASSIGGEAFF
TGTGCCAGTAGTATCGGGGGGGAAGCTTTCTTT
>NA|TRBV6-1|TRBJ2-3|NA
CASSPLGSTDTQYF
TGTGCCAGCAGCCCGCTCGGGAGCACAGATACGCAGTATTTT
>NA|TRBV7-2|TRBJ1-2|TRBD1
CASSPQTGTGVKSYTF
TGTGCCAGCAGCCCACAGACCGGGACAGGGGTTAAGAGCTACACCTTC
>NA|TRBV18|TRBJ2-3|NA
CASSPIARTDTQYF
TGTGCCAGCTCACCAATAGCGCGCACAGATACGCAGTATTTT
>NA|TRBV18|TRBJ1-1|NA
CASSPAGWAPEYTEAFF
TGTGCCAGCTCACCAGCTGGGTGGGCCCCCGAATACACTGAAGCTTTCTTT
>NA|TRBV4-3|TRBJ1-5|NA
CASSSRDTKSNQPQHF
TGCGCCAGCAGCTCCCGGGACACAAAAAGCAATCAGCCCCAGCATTTT
>NA|TRBV14|TRBJ2-2|NA
CASSQVLRTGELFF
TGTGCCAGCAGCCAAGTTTTACGGACCGGGGAGCTGTTTTTT
>NA|TRBV10-3|TRBJ2-7|NA
CAISEVRSYEQYF
TGTGCCATCAGTGAAGTCCGCTCCTACGAGCAGTACTTC
>NA|TRBV7-2|TRBJ2-7|TRBD2
CASSLGTSGYSYEQYF
TGTGCCAGCAGCTTAGGGACTAGCGGCTACTCCTACGAGCAGTACTTC
>NA|TRBV28|TRBJ2-7|TRBD2
CASGSGMGYEQYF
TGTGCCAGCGGGAGCGGGATGGGGTACGAGCAGTACTTC
>once|TRBV7-9|TRBJ1-4|TRBD1
CASRNDRTGKYEKLFF
TGTGCCAGCAGGAACGACCGGACAGGGAAGTACGAAAAACTGTTTTTT
>NA|TRBV7-9|TRBJ2-3|NA
CASSFRPGAGALSTDTQYF
TGTGCCAGCAGCTTCAGACCTGGTGCGGGGGCGCTTAGCACAGATACGCAGTATTTT
>NA|TRBV7-9|TRBJ1-4|NA
CASRPGATNEKLFF
TGTGCCAGCAGGCCTGGGGCAACTAATGAAAAACTGTTTTTT
>NA|TRBV18|TRBJ2-5|NA
CASSPRALIQETQYF
TGTGCCAGCTCACCGAGGGCCCTGATACAAGAGACCCAGTACTTC
>NA|TRBV18|TRBJ2-7|NA
CASSPGASSSYEQYF
TGTGCCAGCTCACCAGGGGCTAGCAGCTCCTACGAGCAGTACTTC
>NA|TRBV28|TRBJ2-1|NA
CASSLRYEQFF
TGTGCCAGCAGTCTGAGGTATGAGCAGTTCTTC
>NA|TRBV7-9|TRBJ2-5|NA
CASSFGPQETQYF
TGTGCCAGCAGCTTCGGACCCCAAGAGACCCAGTACTTC
>NA|TRBV30|TRBJ1-3|NA
CAWSVISGISGNTIYF
TGTGCCTGGAGTGTAATATCAGGGATCTCTGGAAACACCATATATTTT
>NA|TRBV10-3|TRBJ2-7|TRBD1
CAISESRDRGTYEQYF
TGTGCCATCAGTGAGTCCAGGGACAGGGGCACCTACGAGCAGTACTTC
>NA|TRBV19|TRBJ2-3|NA
CASSPGTGLSTDTQYF
TGTGCCAGTAGTCCCGGGACCGGACTGAGCACAGATACGCAGTATTTT
>NA|TRBV18|TRBJ2-5|TRBD2
CASSPLAGASQETQYF
TGTGCCAGCTCACCGCTAGCGGGAGCATCCCAAGAGACCCAGTACTTC
>NA|TRBV2|TRBJ2-1|NA
CASSTSPVGYEQFF
TGTGCCAGCAGTACTAGTCCGGTGGGCTATGAGCAGTTCTTC
>NA|TRBV10-1|TRBJ2-3|TRBD2
CASSESGSGTDTQYF
TGCGCCAGCAGTGAAAGCGGGAGTGGCACAGATACGCAGTATTTT
>NA|TRBV5-6|TRBJ2-7|NA
CASSPRGSYEQYF
TGTGCCAGCAGCCCTCGGGGCTCCTACGAGCAGTACTTC
>once|TRBV7-3|TRBJ2-7|TRBD1
CASSSRTGNEQYF
TGTGCCAGCAGCTCGAGGACAGGCAACGAGCAGTACTTC
>NA|TRBV10-3|TRBJ2-7|NA
CAISQGGRANYEQYF
TGTGCCATCAGCCAAGGGGGAAGAGCCAACTACGAGCAGTACTTC
>NA|TRBV29-1|TRBJ2-7|NA
CSVAGSYEQYF
TGCAGCGTTGCCGGCAGCTACGAGCAGTACTTC
>once|TRBV27|TRBJ2-6|TRBD2
CASSLGLAGGSSGANVLTF
TGTGCCAGCAGTTTGGGACTAGCGGGGGGAAGCTCTGGGGCCAACGTCCTGACTTTC
>NA|TRBV9|TRBJ2-1|TRBD2
CASSIGAGGPYEQFF
TGTGCCAGCAGCATTGGGGCGGGAGGGCCTTATGAGCAGTTCTTC
>NA|TRBV15|TRBJ1-2|NA
CATSRDRQTLGYTF
TGTGCCACCAGCAGAGATAGACAGACCCTAGGCTACACCTTC
>NA|TRBV19|TRBJ1-1|NA
CASSIDPGWVGTEAFF
TGTGCCAGTAGTATAGACCCGGGGTGGGTTGGAACTGAAGCTTTCTTT
>NA|TRBV7-9|TRBJ2-5|NA
CASSLAGGETQYF
TGTGCCAGCAGCTTAGCAGGGGGGGAGACCCAGTACTTC
>NA|TRBV7-3|TRBJ2-5|NA
CASSLNGGQETQYF
TGTGCCAGCAGCTTAAATGGAGGGCAAGAGACCCAGTACTTC
>NA|TRBV10-3|TRBJ1-5|NA
CAISEGGSFQPQHF
TGTGCCATCAGTGAAGGGGGGAGTTTTCAGCCCCAGCATTTT
>NA|TRBV9|TRBJ2-2|TRBD1
CASSSRTGAGGELFF
TGTGCCAGCAGCTCCCGGACAGGGGCAGGCGGGGAGCTGTTTTTT
>NA|TRBV27|TRBJ2-5|NA
CASSRGVVETQYF
TGTGCCAGCAGCCGAGGGGTAGTAGAGACCCAGTACTTC
>NA|TRBV9|TRBJ2-1|TRBD2
CASSAPGLAPHEQFF
TGTGCCAGCAGCGCTCCGGGACTAGCCCCCCATGAGCAGTTCTTC
>NA|TRBV2|TRBJ1-4|NA
CASSADVGEKLFF
TGTGCCAGCAGTGCGGACGTCGGTGAAAAACTGTTTTTT
>NA|TRBV7-2|TRBJ2-1|NA
CASSLYSSYNEQFF
TGTGCCAGCAGCTTATACTCTTCCTACAATGAGCAGTTCTTC
>once|TRBV5-1|TRBJ2-2|TRBD1
CASSGGQDGTGELFF
TGCGCCAGCAGCGGTGGACAGGACGGCACCGGGGAGCTGTTTTTT
>NA|TRBV9|TRBJ2-3|NA
CASSRGGEDTQYF
TGTGCCAGTTCTAGGGGAGGTGAAGATACGCAGTATTTT
>NA|TRBV5-1|TRBJ2-2|TRBD2
CASSHPGLAGGLTGELFF
TGCGCCAGCAGCCACCCGGGACTAGCGGGAGGGCTGACCGGGGAGCTGTTTTTT
>NA|TRBV7-2|TRBJ2-4|NA
CASSLMWLEALAKNIQYF
TGTGCCAGCAGCTTAATGTGGTTAGAAGCTCTAGCCAAAAACATTCAGTACTTC
>NA|TRBV5-6|TRBJ1-1|NA
CASSLAGMNTEAFF
TGTGCCAGCAGCTTGGCGGGGATGAACACTGAAGCTTTCTTT